This record looks at one T cell receptor beta chain sequence and its context. The data derive from a study of T cells expressing NK-cell markers. TCRdb re-called the 5' RACE reads; every CDR3 protein appears as one record, without DNA. The sample totals 500,000 to 700,000 distinct CDR3 sequences. Germline CDR1 SEHNR, CDR2 FQNEAQ (reference sequence). The CDR3 totals 16 residues. This sequence was found in a man between 18 and 35 years old in good health. The rearrangement uses TRBV7-9 and TRBJ2-5; TCRdb returns TRBD1, unconfirmable since there is no DNA. The material sequenced was blood T cells: a sorted CD56 or NKG2C T cell subset, CD4+ or CD8+ T cells, or bulk PBMC T cells (not recorded which). The CDR3 protein is CASSFLGRGGQETQYF.